These 23 T cell receptor beta chains were all obtained from the same sample, sequenced in a study of OX40 agonist ivuxolimab in advanced cancers. Clones were read by immunoSEQ multiplex PCR, and TCRdb kept only the in-frame ones, dropping some. The table has 35,000 to 55,000 clones, 70% to 90% seen once; the top ten hold 4.5% to 6%. Sequencing used CD4+ or CD8+ T cells sorted from blood, obtained in a trial of the OX40 agonist ivuxolimab. The source of these receptors is an adult with an advanced solid tumor such as melanoma, head and neck, liver or kidney cancer.

This clone was seen once. The rearrangement joins TRBV30 to TRBJ2-3, with TRBD2 matching 16 bases. The germline V gene has CDR1 GTSNPN and CDR2 SVGIG (reference sequence). The CDR3 contains 16 residues. V lost 2 bases, J lost 6 bases, and 5 bases stayed unmatched. The CDR3: CAWSRGLAGGPDTQYF. The CDR3 coding sequence is TGTGCCTGGAGTCGGGGACTAGCGGGAGGGCCGGATACGCAGTATTTT.

This rearrangement joins TRBV18 to TRBJ2-1; the D is unclear. The CDR3 loop spans 12 amino acids. Germline V gene data show CDR1 as KGHSH and CDR2 as LQKENI. The V and J ends lost 5 bases and 8 bases respectively, with 10 bases between them. CDR3 loop: CASSYRLDEQFF. The CDR3 nucleotides read TGTGCCAGCTCATACCGTCTAGATGAGCAGTTCTTC.

This CDR3 reads CASSADSTDTQYF. CDR3 bases: TGTGCCAGCAGCGCTGACAGCACAGATACGCAGTATTTT. V gene TRBV9 combines with J gene TRBJ2-3; no definite D call. CDR1 and CDR2 (germline): SGDLS, YYNGEE. V lost 3 bases and J lost 0, with 5 bases in between. The CDR3 runs to 13 residues.

The gene calls are TRBV5-1 and TRBJ1-5, with TRBD1 as a possible D gene (5 bases). Deletions cut 6 bases from V and 3 bases from J, with 16 bases between. The CDR3 extends over 15 amino acids. Germline CDR1 SGHRS, CDR2 YFSETQ. CDR3 bases: TGCGCCAGCAAGCGGGACCCCTTTTCCAATCAGCCCCAGCATTTT. Its protein is CASKRDPFSNQPQHF.

This chain uses TRBV28 with TRBJ1-2; 7 nucleotides line up with TRBD1. Germline values: CDR1 MDHEN, CDR2 SYDVKM. The junction had 13 bases not matched to a gene; V was cut back by 5 bases and J by 10 bases. The CDR3 sequence is 14 residues long. The CDR3 DNA reads as TGTGCCAGCAGTACAACCGGACAGGACGAGTCCTACACCTTC. Its protein product is CASSTTGQDESYTF.

This clone was counted a few times. V usage is TRBV7-8 and J usage is TRBJ2-6; D is uncertain. CDR3 length: 15 amino acids. Germline V gene sequence: CDR1 SGHVS, CDR2 FQNEAQ. Trimming left V 5 bases short and J 4 bases short, with 12 bases between. The CDR3 spells CASSPRATGANVLTF. Written as DNA, the CDR3 is TGTGCCAGCAGCCCAAGAGCAACCGGGGCCAACGTCCTGACTTTC.

The genes are TRBV9 and TRBJ2-2; 9 bases line up with TRBD2. Trimming removed 0 bases from V and 2 bases from J; junction bases left unmatched: 2. Germline lookup yields CDR1 SGDLS and CDR2 YYNGEE. The CDR3 is made up of 16 amino acids. CDR3 sequence reads: CASSVDLAGNTGELFF. The CDR3 DNA follows: TGTGCCAGCAGCGTAGATCTAGCGGGAAACACCGGGGAGCTGTTTTTT. Supplemented by reference TRBV9 and TRBJ2-2, the full variable domain reads DSGVTQTPKHLITATGQRVTLRCSPRSGDLSVYWYQQSLDQGLQFLIQYYNGEERAKGNILERFSAQQFPDLHSELNLSSLELGDSALYFCASSVDLAGNTGELFFGEGSRLTVL.

The CDR3 DNA is TGTGCCAGCAGCCCCGGCGGGAGCAGGATCCACGAGCAGTACTTC. Protein product: CASSPGGSRIHEQYF. V usage is TRBV7-2 and J usage is TRBJ2-7; 7 positions agree with TRBD2. The CDR3 length is 15 residues. Germline V lookup: CDR1 SGHTA, CDR2 FQGNSA. The V gene end was trimmed by 5 bases and the J gene end by 5 bases; junction bases not matched to a gene: 12.

The chain is built from TRBV30 and TRBJ2-2, with 12 bases fitting TRBD1. With 5 bases clipped from V and 7 bases from J, the junction kept 11 bases outside the gene matches. CDR3 size: 16 residues. Germline lookup yields CDR1 GTSNPN and CDR2 SVGIG (reference sequence). The DNA for the CDR3 is TGTGCCTGGGGGCAAGAGGGGACAGGGGGCCTCGGGGAGCTGTTTTTT. Amino acid sequence: CAWGQEGTGGLGELFF.

This rearrangement joins TRBV29-1 to TRBJ2-5; the match to TRBD2 covers 10 bases. V lost 2 bases to trimming and J lost 5 bases; unmatched junction nucleotides: 11. The CDR3 runs to 16 residues. Germline-derived CDR1 and CDR2 are SQVTM and ANQGSEA. The CDR3 loop is CSVEPWLAGVSETQYF. CDR3 bases: TGCAGCGTTGAACCCTGGCTAGCGGGGGTGTCGGAGACCCAGTACTTC.

The count of this clone is one. The CDR3 spells CASSLEGLAGYSYNEQFF. The CDR3 coding sequence is TGCGCCAGCAGCTTGGAGGGACTAGCGGGCTACTCCTACAATGAGCAGTTCTTC. The chain is built from TRBV5-1 and TRBJ2-1; the match to TRBD2 covers 12 bases. CDR1 and CDR2 from the germline V gene are SGHRS and YFSETQ. The CDR3 runs to 18 residues. J lost 0 bases, V lost 0 bases, and 4 bases had no gene match. The whole variable domain, filled in from reference TRBV5-1 and TRBJ2-1, reads KAGVTQTPRYLIKTRGQQVTLSCSPISGHRSVSWYQQTPGQGLQFLFEYFSETQRNKGNFPGRFSGRQFSNSRSEMNVSTLELGDSALYLCASSLEGLAGYSYNEQFFGPGTRLTVL.

The chain links TRBV11-2 to TRBJ2-3; TRBD1 aligns across 8 bases. Per germline, CDR1 SGHAT and CDR2 FQNNGV. The V and J ends lost 0 bases and 1 base, in that order; junction bases with no gene match: 0. This CDR3 region has 15 residues. The CDR3 region has the DNA TGTGCCAGCAGCTTAGAGGACAGGGGCACAGATACGCAGTATTTT. This sequence encodes CASSLEDRGTDTQYF.

V is TRBV11-2 and J is TRBJ2-5; D may be TRBD1 (5 bases). The V end was cut by 0 bases, the J end by 4 bases, with 9 bases between. The CDR3 totals 14 residues. Germline CDR1 SGHAT, CDR2 FQNNGV. This CDR3 is CASSLDQRGETQYF. As DNA, the CDR3 is TGTGCCAGCAGCTTAGATCAAAGGGGAGAGACCCAGTACTTC.

The V and J genes are TRBV5-1 and TRBJ1-4; no reliable D call. V was pared by 0 bases and J by 6 bases, with 12 bases between. Germline V CDR1 and CDR2: SGHRS, YFSETQ. CDR3 length: 15 amino acids. CDR3 region: CASSLATPADEKLFF. The CDR3 nucleotides read TGCGCCAGCAGCTTGGCTACGCCAGCTGATGAAAAACTGTTTTTT.

CDR3 DNA sequence: TGTGCCAGCAGCTTAGCGGCAGGGGGCTGGAATACGCAGTATTTT. It is translated as CASSLAAGGWNTQYF. This chain joins TRBV11-2 and TRBJ2-3, with 8 bases aligning to TRBD1. V gave up 1 base and J gave up 7 bases; unmatched junction bases: 7. This CDR3 is built from 15 residues. CDR1 and CDR2 (germline): SGHAT, FQNNGV.

This chain connects TRBV30 to TRBJ1-6, with D maybe TRBD1 (5 bases). V lost 0 bases and J lost 8, with 11 bases in between. This CDR3 is built from 14 residues. Germline lookup yields CDR1 GTSNPN and CDR2 SVGIG (reference sequence). DNA for the CDR3: TGTGCCTGGAGTGTTTCAGGGCGGGATTCACCCCTCCACTTT. This codes for CAWSVSGRDSPLHF.

The chain couples TRBV12-2 to TRBJ2-1; the table's D gene call, TRBD2, was not cross checked with the DNA. TRBV12-2 is labeled a pseudogene. There are 16 residues in the CDR3. CDR3 nucleotide sequence: TGTGCAAGTCGCTTCCTAGAGCGGCCTTCCTACAATGAGCAGTTCTTC. It yields the protein CASRFLERPSYNEQFF.

On this clone: This specimen includes other DNA sequences encoding the same CDR3. The CDR3 DNA sequence: TGCGCCAGCAGACTAACGGGACTAGCGGGGGCGAACACCGGGGAGCTGTTTTTT. It codes for CASRLTGLAGANTGELFF. The V and J genes are TRBV5-1 and TRBJ2-2; 14 bases match TRBD2. V lost 5 bases, J lost 0 bases, and 6 bases stayed unmatched. Germline V gene lookup returns CDR1 SGHRS and CDR2 YFSETQ. The length of the CDR3 is 18 residues.

V is TRBV19 and J is TRBJ2-1, with a weak D call TRBD2 (5 bases). Per the germline V gene, CDR1 is LNHDA and CDR2 is SQIVND (reference sequence). The CDR3 extends over 15 amino acids. With 1 base removed from V and 3 bases from J, the gap between germline ends came to 10 bases. CDR3 nucleotides: TGTGCCAGTAGTATAGCGATCCGGGGCTACAATGAGCAGTTCTTC. The encoded protein is CASSIAIRGYNEQFF.

This clone has only a few counts. This chain connects TRBV30 to TRBJ1-1; unclear D gene. CDR3 length equals 13 residues. The germline CDR1 and CDR2 sequences are GTSNPN and SVGIG (reference sequence). V lost 0 bases and J 1 base, leaving 6 bases between the germline ends. CDR3 loop: CAWSVIQNTEAFF. CDR3 DNA sequence: TGTGCCTGGAGTGTAATCCAGAACACTGAAGCTTTCTTT.

This chain links TRBV9 with TRBJ2-6; unclear D gene. Germline V gives CDR1 SGDLS, CDR2 YYNGEE. The CDR3 contains 15 residues. V was cut by 3 bases and J by 0 bases, with 7 bases left in between. The chain's CDR3 is CASSGLFSGANVLTF. Here the CDR3 DNA reads TGTGCCAGCAGCGGCCTCTTCTCTGGGGCCAACGTCCTGACTTTC.

The chain couples TRBV28 to TRBJ2-3; tentatively, D is TRBD2 (6 bases). Trimming took 5 bases from V and 5 from J, leaving 14 bases between them. This CDR3 contains 14 residues. Germline values: CDR1 MDHEN, CDR2 SYDVKM. CDR3 sequence reads: CASSGRRGGDTQYF. In DNA form, the CDR3 reads TGTGCCAGCAGTGGACGGCGGGGAGGAGATACGCAGTATTTT.

This clone has only one observation. The chain links TRBV7-9 to TRBJ1-2; 7 positions agree with TRBD1. This CDR3 is built from 13 residues. Trimming at V came to 4 bases and at J to 4 bases, leaving 3 bases not matched to a gene. Germline V gene sequence: CDR1 SEHNR, CDR2 FQNEAQ (reference sequence). CDR3 loop: CASSWDSGYGYTF. The CDR3, as DNA: TGTGCCAGCAGCTGGGACAGTGGCTATGGCTACACCTTC.